A selection of T cell receptor beta chains follows, all from one sample in a study of blood T cells in healthy people across ages. TCRdb re-derived calls from the 5' RACE reads in MiXCR, one entry per CDR3 protein. The sample contains fewer than 750,000 distinct CDR3 sequences, 45% to 55% of which appear only once. The sample was blood. Receptors originate from a man older than 75 in good health. CDR3s include the opening cysteine and the closing phenylalanine or tryptophan. The D gene is left open where the match is weak. Size is stated for part of the rows, as once, few or many counts, or as a class when the clone is expanded.

j_gene,abundance,v_gene,d_gene,CDR3aa,CDR3nt
TRBJ1-2,few,TRBV5-8,TRBD1,CASSLVEGQVYGYTF,TGTGCCAGCAGCTTGGTAGAAGGACAGGTTTATGGCTACACCTTC
TRBJ2-6,.,TRBV5-1,.,CASSFEGLSGANVLTF,TGCGCCAGCAGCTTTGAGGGACTCTCTGGGGCCAACGTCCTGACTTTC
TRBJ2-1,.,TRBV7-3,.,CASSFQVANEQFF,TGTGCCAGCAGCTTTCAGGTTGCCAATGAGCAGTTCTTC
TRBJ2-1,.,TRBV4-2,.,CASSHGGVDEQFF,TGTGCCAGCAGCCATGGAGGGGTGGATGAGCAGTTCTTC
TRBJ1-4,.,TRBV20-1,TRBD1,CSARGTGRNEKLFF,TGCAGTGCCCGAGGGACAGGGAGAAATGAAAAACTGTTTTTT
TRBJ2-7,few,TRBV10-3,.,CAIKEAENYEQYF,TGTGCCATCAAAGAGGCGGAGAACTACGAGCAGTACTTC
TRBJ2-1,.,TRBV29-1,.,CSVFRGYIYNEQFF,TGCAGCGTTTTTCGGGGCTACATTTACAATGAGCAGTTCTTC
TRBJ2-5,.,TRBV5-1,.,CASSSGHQQETQYF,TGCGCCAGCAGCTCGGGACACCAACAAGAGACCCAGTACTTC
TRBJ2-1,.,TRBV4-3,TRBD2,CASSLGTSGPNEQFF,TGCGCCAGCAGCCTAGGGACTAGCGGGCCCAATGAGCAGTTCTTC
TRBJ2-5,few,TRBV2,.,CASSEGQETQYF,TGTGCCAGCAGTGAAGGACAAGAGACCCAGTACTTC
TRBJ2-5,few,TRBV13,TRBD2,CASSHTGTSGESQETQYF,TGTGCCAGCAGCCATACCGGGACTAGCGGGGAAAGCCAAGAGACCCAGTACTTC
TRBJ2-7,.,TRBV3-1,TRBD2,CASSQLGTSGKYEQYF,TGTGCCAGCAGCCAGCTAGGGACTAGCGGGAAATACGAGCAGTACTTC
TRBJ2-7,.,TRBV29-1,TRBD2,CSSIPGLAGSGEQYF,TGCAGCTCCATCCCGGGACTAGCGGGATCGGGGGAGCAGTACTTC
TRBJ2-1,.,TRBV28,.,CASSSPSLNEQFF,TGTGCCAGCAGTTCGCCATCTCTGAATGAGCAGTTCTTC
TRBJ1-2,.,TRBV7-2,.,CASRQLGGVQTRYGYTF,TGTGCCAGCCGACAGCTTGGAGGTGTGCAGACGAGATATGGCTACACCTTC